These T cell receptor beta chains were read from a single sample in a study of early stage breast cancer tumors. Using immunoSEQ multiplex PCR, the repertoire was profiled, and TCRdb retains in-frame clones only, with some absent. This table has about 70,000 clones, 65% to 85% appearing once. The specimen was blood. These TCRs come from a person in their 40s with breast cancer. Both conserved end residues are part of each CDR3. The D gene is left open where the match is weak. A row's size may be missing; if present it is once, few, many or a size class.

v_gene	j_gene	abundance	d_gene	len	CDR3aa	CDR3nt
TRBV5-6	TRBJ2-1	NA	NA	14	CASSLGSSYGEQFF	TGTGCCAGCAGCTTGGGCTCGTCTTATGGTGAGCAGTTCTTC
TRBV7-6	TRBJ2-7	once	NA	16	CASSPRPDTSSYEQYF	TGTGCCAGCAGCCCAAGGCCTGACACGAGCTCCTACGAGCAGTACTTC
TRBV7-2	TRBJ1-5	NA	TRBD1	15	CASSLLNRGDQPQHF	TGTGCCAGCAGCTTACTCAACAGGGGGGATCAGCCCCAGCATTTT
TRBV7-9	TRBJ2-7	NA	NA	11	CASSVSYEQYF	TGTGCCAGCAGCGTTTCCTACGAGCAGTACTTC
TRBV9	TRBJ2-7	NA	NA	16	CASSVGGSPSSYEQYF	TGTGCCAGCAGCGTAGGAGGTAGCCCAAGCTCCTACGAGCAGTACTTC
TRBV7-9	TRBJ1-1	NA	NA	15	CASSPRQGLNTEAFF	TGTGCCAGCAGCCCACGCCAGGGACTGAACACTGAAGCTTTCTTT
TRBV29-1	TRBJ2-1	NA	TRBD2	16	CSVEPRLAGVKDEQFF	TGCAGCGTTGAACCTCGACTAGCGGGAGTTAAGGATGAGCAGTTCTTC
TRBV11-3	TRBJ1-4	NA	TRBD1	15	CASSSVQGVGEKLFF	TGTGCCAGCAGCTCTGTACAGGGGGTTGGAGAAAAACTGTTTTTT
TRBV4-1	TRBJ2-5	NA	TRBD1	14	CASSQETGKETQYF	TGCGCCAGCAGCCAAGAGACAGGGAAAGAGACCCAGTACTTC
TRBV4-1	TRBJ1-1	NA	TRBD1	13	CASSQDQDREAFF	TGCGCCAGCAGCCAAGATCAGGACAGGGAAGCTTTCTTT
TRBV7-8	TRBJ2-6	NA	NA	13	CASSTAGANVLTF	TGTGCCAGCAGCACTGCTGGGGCCAACGTCCTGACTTTC
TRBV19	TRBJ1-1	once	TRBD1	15	CASTSGGAPDTEAFF	TGTGCCAGTACTTCAGGGGGCGCCCCGGACACTGAAGCTTTCTTT
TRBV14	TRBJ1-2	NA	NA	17	CASSRTTGRQANYGYTF	TGTGCCAGCAGCCGGACTACGGGACGACAGGCTAACTATGGCTACACCTTC
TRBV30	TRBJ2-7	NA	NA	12	CAWSPSAYEQYF	TGTGCCTGGAGTCCCAGCGCCTACGAGCAGTACTTC
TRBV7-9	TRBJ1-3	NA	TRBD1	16	CASSSRTGRSGNTIYF	TGTGCCAGCAGCTCCCGGACAGGCCGCTCTGGAAACACCATATATTTT
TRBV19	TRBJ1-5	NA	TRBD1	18	CASSILPGQVYSNQPQHF	TGTGCCAGTAGTATACTGCCCGGACAGGTCTATAGCAATCAGCCCCAGCATTTT
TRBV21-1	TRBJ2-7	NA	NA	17	CASSTRLRAIITYEQYF	TGTGCCAGCAGCACTAGACTACGGGCTATTATAACCTACGAGCAGTACTTC
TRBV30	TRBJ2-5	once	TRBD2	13	CAWNRDYKETQYF	TGTGCCTGGAATCGGGACTACAAAGAGACCCAGTACTTC
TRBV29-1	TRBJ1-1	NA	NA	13	CSVEQSAGTEAFF	TGCAGCGTTGAACAATCCGCGGGCACTGAAGCTTTCTTT
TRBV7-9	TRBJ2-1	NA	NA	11	CASSVGRAQFF	TGTGCCAGCAGCGTAGGTAGGGCGCAGTTCTTC
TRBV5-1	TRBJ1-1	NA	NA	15	CASSSSWAGGTEAFF	TGCGCCAGCAGCTCGTCATGGGCCGGGGGCACTGAAGCTTTCTTT
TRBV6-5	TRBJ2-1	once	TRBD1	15	CASSRQGSSYNEQFF	TGTGCCAGCAGCAGACAGGGTAGCTCCTACAATGAGCAGTTCTTC
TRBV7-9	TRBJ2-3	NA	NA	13	CASSLYSTDTQYF	TGTGCCAGCAGCTTATACAGCACAGATACGCAGTATTTT
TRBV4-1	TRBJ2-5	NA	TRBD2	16	CASSHYSGRAAETQYF	TGCGCCAGCAGCCATTATAGCGGGAGGGCCGCAGAGACCCAGTACTTC